Following are 23 T cell receptor beta chains from one sample sequenced in a study of control samples from healthy donors and cancer patients (dated by TCRdb to 2019 to 2021). Libraries were constructed by the immunoSEQ multiplex PCR assay. TCRdb re-hosts the immuneACCESS table, in-frame sequences only. Its copies lack some clones; in the studies checked, an unresolved V gene accounts for under half of them, and the cause for the rest is not known. A total of roughly 400,000 clones appear in this sample, 80% to 95% of them only once. About 6.3% of the sample is in the top ten clones. The sample comprised PBMCs. The receptors derive from a man aged 40-50 years with head and neck cancer.

This rearrangement joins TRBV5-4 to TRBJ2-1; 8 positions agree with TRBD2. Trimming removed 4 bases from V and 3 bases from J; junction bases left unmatched: 6. Germline V gene data show CDR1 as SGHNT and CDR2 as YYREEE (reference sequence). This CDR3 has 15 amino acids. The DNA of the CDR3 is TGTGCCAGCAGCCTTAGCGGGGAGATCTACAATGAGCAGTTCTTC. Amino acid sequence: CASSLSGEIYNEQFF.

The genes are TRBV27 and TRBJ2-6; perhaps TRBD2 as D (6 bases). The CDR3 is 16 residues long. Germline CDR1 reads MNHEY; CDR2 reads SMNVEV (reference sequence). The germline V and J ends were trimmed by 6 bases and 2 bases, with 14 bases remaining between them. CDR3 in amino acids: CASRGSGRTGANVLTF. The CDR3 DNA follows: TGTGCCAGCAGGGGGTCAGGGAGGACTGGGGCCAACGTCCTGACTTTC.

This clone was seen more than once but under ten times. The rearrangement joins TRBV6-5 to TRBJ2-1; a weak D match, TRBD2 (6 bases). Germline values: CDR1 MNHEY, CDR2 SVGAGI. V gave up 4 bases and J gave up 2 bases, with 15 bases separating them. The CDR3 has 16 residues. The CDR3 DNA is TGTGCCAGCAGTTCCCGTGCGGGGCCCCCCTACAATGAGCAGTTCTTC. Protein sequence: CASSSRAGPPYNEQFF.

This rearrangement joins TRBV5-1 to TRBJ2-2; 8 nucleotides align to TRBD2. The J segment lost 4 bases and the V segment lost 3 bases, leaving 2 bases of the junction unmatched. Germline V gene sequence: CDR1 SGHRS, CDR2 YFSETQ. CDR3 length: 14 amino acids. The DNA of the CDR3 is TGCGCCAGCAGCTGGGCGGGGGGCACCGGGGAGCTGTTTTTT. Its protein product is CASSWAGGTGELFF.

This clone was counted a single time. This chain connects TRBV29-1 to TRBJ2-4; 9 nucleotides align to TRBD2. The CDR3 runs 14 residues. Trimming took 6 bases from V and 8 from J; bases not matched to a gene: 11. CDR1 SQVTM and CDR2 ANQGSEA come from the germline V gene. The CDR3 loop reads CSVATGTSKDIQYF. The CDR3 DNA sequence: TGCAGCGTGGCCACGGGGACTAGCAAGGACATTCAGTACTTC.

The V gene is TRBV6-5, the J gene TRBJ1-1, with TRBD1 matching 9 bases. Germline CDR1 and CDR2: MNHEY and SVGAGI. This CDR3 spans 15 amino acids. Trimming cost V 2 bases and J 7 bases; bases outside gene matches: 8. The CDR3 coding sequence is TGTGCCAGCAGTTACATACAGGGGGCGCCGAATGAAGCTTTCTTT. Translated: CASSYIQGAPNEAFF.

The chain carries TRBV6-6 and TRBJ2-7; 12 bases match TRBD1. Germline V gene sequence: CDR1 MNHNY, CDR2 SVGAGI (reference sequence). Trimming removed 6 bases from V and 4 bases from J; junction bases left unmatched: 4. This CDR3 has 14 amino acids. CDR3 nucleotide sequence: TGTGCCAGCAGACCGGGACAGGGGGCTTACGAGCAGTACTTC. Translating gives CASRPGQGAYEQYF.

This clone was seen at least ten times. This sequence joins TRBV24-1 and TRBJ2-4; D not certain. V lost 5 bases and J 5 bases, leaving 6 bases between the germline ends. Germline V gene sequence: CDR1 KGHDR, CDR2 SFDVKD. This CDR3 spans 12 amino acids. The CDR3 DNA sequence: TGTGCCACCAGTGGTACGGAAAACATTCAGTACTTC. Protein product: CATSGTENIQYF.

This chain uses TRBV5-4 with TRBJ1-1; D remains unclear. Germline CDR1 and CDR2: SGHNT and YYREEE (reference sequence). V was clipped by 6 bases and J by 1 base, with 13 bases between them. This CDR3 is built from 14 residues. The CDR3 sequence: CASNPWSGNTEAFF. CDR3 DNA: TGTGCCAGCAACCCTTGGTCTGGGAACACTGAAGCTTTCTTT.

V usage is TRBV19 and J usage is TRBJ1-2; 7 bases match TRBD1. V lost 3 bases and J lost 8; bases outside the gene matches: 3. Germline CDR1 is LNHDA and CDR2 is SQIVND (reference sequence). The CDR3 consists of 12 residues. The CDR3 DNA reads TGTGCCAGTAGTATCCCACAGGGGGGCTACACCTTC. Its protein product is CASSIPQGGYTF.

This rearrangement joins TRBV5-5 to TRBJ2-5; the match to TRBD1 covers 10 bases. The CDR3 extends over 15 amino acids. Germline lookup yields CDR1 SGHKS and CDR2 YYEKEE (reference sequence). The ends lost 3 bases at V and 4 bases at J; junction bases unmatched: 6. CDR3 in amino acids: CASSSDRGTRETQYF. CDR3 sequence (DNA): TGTGCCAGCAGCTCGGACAGGGGGACCCGAGAGACCCAGTACTTC. Complete variable domain (other parts from reference TRBV5-5 and TRBJ2-5): DAGVTQSPTHLIKTRGQQVTLRCSPISGHKSVSWYQQVLGQGPQFIFQYYEKEERGRGNFPDRFSARQFPNYSSELNVNALLLGDSALYLCASSSDRGTRETQYFGPGTRLLVL.

J is TRBJ1-5 and V is TRBV27; D is possibly TRBD1 (6 bases). Germline-derived CDR1 and CDR2 are MNHEY and SMNVEV (reference sequence). V shed 3 bases and J shed 2 bases, with 14 bases lying between them. The CDR3 loop spans 16 amino acids. This CDR3 reads CASSFQGEGGNQPQHF. The DNA for the CDR3 is TGTGCCAGCAGTTTTCAAGGGGAGGGGGGCAATCAGCCCCAGCATTTT.

Turning to this clone: The sample carries other DNA sequences with the same CDR3. The genes are TRBV29-1 and TRBJ1-1; perhaps TRBD1 as D (5 bases). Per the germline V gene, CDR1 is SQVTM and CDR2 is ANQGSEA. The CDR3 totals 13 residues. V gave up 7 bases and J gave up 2 bases, with 14 bases separating them. The CDR3 sequence: CSGGRGGNTEAFF. In DNA form, the CDR3 reads TGCAGCGGGGGGAGGGGTGGCAACACTGAAGCTTTCTTT.

The rearrangement uses TRBV5-1 and TRBJ2-2; 11 positions match TRBD2. Germline CDR1 and CDR2: SGHRS and YFSETQ. V trimming: 2 bases; J trimming: 3 bases; junction bases outside the gene matches: 3. The CDR3 has 16 amino acids. The CDR3 nucleotides are TGCGCCAGCAGCTTCCGACTAGCGGGGTACACCGGGGAGCTGTTTTTT. Its protein product is CASSFRLAGYTGELFF. Variable domain in full (rest from reference TRBV5-1 and TRBJ2-2): KAGVTQTPRYLIKTRGQQVTLSCSPISGHRSVSWYQQTPGQGLQFLFEYFSETQRNKGNFPGRFSGRQFSNSRSEMNVSTLELGDSALYLCASSFRLAGYTGELFFGEGSRLTVL.

As regards this clone: Other DNA sequences in this specimen translate into the identical CDR3. The V call is TRBV3-1 (or the pseudogene TRBV3-2), the J call TRBJ2-1; the D gene is possibly TRBD1 (6 bases). The germline V gene has CDR1 LGHDT and CDR2 YNNKEL (reference sequence). The ends were cut back, 1 base at V and 4 bases at J, with 8 bases in the middle. The CDR3 consists of 14 residues. Here the CDR3 reads CASSQGTAYNEQFF. The CDR3 DNA reads as TGTGCCAGCAGCCAAGGGACAGCGTACAATGAGCAGTTCTTC.

CDR3 sequence reads: CAWKVGGQNTEAFF. CDR3 nucleotides: TGTGCCTGGAAGGTGGGGGGGCAGAACACTGAAGCTTTCTTT. V usage is TRBV30 and J usage is TRBJ1-1; D is possibly TRBD1 (6 bases). V gave up 4 bases and J gave up 1 base, with 13 bases separating them. Germline V CDR1 and CDR2: GTSNPN, SVGIG (reference sequence). The CDR3 contains 14 residues. The whole variable domain, filled in from reference TRBV30 and TRBJ1-1, reads SQTIHQWPATLVQPVGSPLSLECTVEGTSNPNLYWYRQAAGRGLQLLFYSVGIGQISSEVPQNLSASRPQDRQFILSSKKLLLSDSGFYLCAWKVGGQNTEAFFGQGTRLTVV.

This CDR3 reads CASSLGHRPTDTQYF. CDR3 bases: TGTGCCAGCAGCTTGGGACACCGGCCCACAGATACGCAGTATTTT. The rearrangement uses TRBV7-6 and TRBJ2-3; perhaps TRBD1 as D (6 bases). The CDR3 totals 15 residues. Trimming pared 3 bases from V and 2 bases from J, leaving 12 bases between. The germline CDR1 and CDR2 sequences are SGHVS and FNYEAQ.

The chain uses TRBV28 and TRBJ2-1; weak D call: TRBD1 (5 bases). The CDR3 has 14 residues. Trimming took off 3 bases at V and 6 bases at J, with 12 bases between the two ends. The germline V gene has CDR1 MDHEN and CDR2 SYDVKM. The DNA for the CDR3 is TGTGCCAGCAGTTTGGCCAGGGTGTCCAATGAGCAGTTCTTC. It specifies CASSLARVSNEQFF. The full variable domain, rest sourced from reference TRBV28 and TRBJ2-1, is DVKVTQSSRYLVKRTGEKVFLECVQDMDHENMFWYRQDPGLGLRLIYFSYDVKMKEKGDIPEGYSVSREKKERFSLILESASTNQTSMYLCASSLARVSNEQFFGPGTRLTVL.

This chain connects TRBV11-2 to TRBJ2-7; D unresolved. Germline V CDR1 and CDR2: SGHAT, FQNNGV. The CDR3 loop spans 12 amino acids. The germline V and J ends were trimmed by 5 bases and 2 bases, with 7 bases remaining between them. In DNA form, the CDR3 reads TGTGCCAGCAGCGCCGAGACCTACGAGCAGTACTTC. Amino acid sequence: CASSAETYEQYF. The entire variable domain, with the rest obtained from reference TRBV11-2 and TRBJ2-7, is as follows: EAGVAQSPRYKIIEKRQSVAFWCNPISGHATLYWYQQILGQGPKLLIQFQNNGVVDDSQLPKDRFSAERLKGVDSTLKIQPAKLEDSAVYLCASSAETYEQYFGPGTRLTVT.

J is TRBJ2-3 and V is TRBV6-5, with TRBD2 as a possible D gene (6 bases). In germline, CDR1 is MNHEY, CDR2 SVGAGI. The CDR3 totals 16 residues. Trimming removed 1 base from V and 0 bases from J, with 11 bases in between. This CDR3 reads CASSYLRGTSTDTQYF. CDR3 coding DNA: TGTGCCAGCAGTTACTTGCGGGGAACGAGCACAGATACGCAGTATTTT.

The chain's CDR3 is CAISDVGSNQPQHF. CDR3 bases: TGTGCCATCAGTGATGTTGGGTCCAATCAGCCCCAGCATTTT. The rearrangement joins TRBV10-3 to TRBJ1-5; no clear D gene. The CDR3 is made up of 14 amino acids. V was cut by 3 bases and J by 3 bases, with 9 bases left in between. CDR1 and CDR2 (germline): ENHRY, SYGVKD.

This chain joins TRBV6-5 and TRBJ1-1; maybe TRBD1 (5 bases). From germline, CDR1 is MNHEY and CDR2 SVGAGI. This CDR3 contains 11 residues. Trimming left V 9 bases short and J 1 base short, with 6 bases between. This CDR3 reads CASGGNTEAFF. CDR3 nucleotides: TGTGCCAGTGGGGGGAACACTGAAGCTTTCTTT.

As DNA, the CDR3 is TGTGCCAGCAGCGTAGCGGTAGCGGGAGGGGACAATGAGCAGTTCTTC. It specifies CASSVAVAGGDNEQFF. The J gene is TRBJ2-1, the V gene TRBV9; TRBD2 agrees at 11 bases. The CDR3 length is 16 residues. Germline lookup yields CDR1 SGDLS and CDR2 YYNGEE. Trimming at V came to 0 bases and at J to 5 bases, leaving 4 bases not matched to a gene.